The 17 T cell receptor beta chains given below trace back to one sample, sequenced in a study of identical twins. MiXCR was run by TCRdb on the 5' RACE reads, yielding one entry per CDR3 protein. The sample comprises about 530,000 distinct CDR3 sequences, around 22% of which are singletons, and approximately 0.49% rests with the top ten. These data also featured in a second study, about yellow fever vaccine responses in identical twins.

The source material was CD4+ T cells sorted from blood. All receptors come from a woman between 18 and 30 years old in good health.

This clonotype has more than one count but fewer than ten. This chain uses TRBV20-1 with TRBJ1-6; no definite D call. Germline-derived CDR1 and CDR2 are DFQATT and SNEGSKA (reference sequence). The CDR3 spans 13 residues. The V end lost 4 bases, the J end lost 7 bases, and 11 bases lay between the germline ends. CDR3 protein: CSATRTENSPLHF. DNA of the CDR3: TGCAGTGCTACCCGGACGGAGAATTCACCCCTCCACTTT.

The chain uses TRBV20-1 and TRBJ2-1; D unresolved. V was pared by 1 base and J by 4 bases, with 20 bases between. The CDR3 is 17 residues long. Germline V gene lookup returns CDR1 DFQATT and CDR2 SNEGSKA (reference sequence). CDR3 protein: CSARAIGGGAQYNEQFF. The CDR3 DNA follows: TGCAGTGCTAGAGCGATTGGCGGCGGAGCCCAGTACAATGAGCAGTTCTTC.

This clonotype was observed a handful of times. The chain has TRBV7-9 and TRBJ2-4; TRBD2 might be the D (6 bases). CDR3 size: 12 residues. Germline CDR1 reads SEHNR; CDR2 reads FQNEAQ (reference sequence). V dropped 0 bases and J dropped 15 bases, with 12 bases sitting between them. The CDR3 reads CASSLAPGVRYF. The CDR3 DNA sequence: TGTGCCAGCAGCTTAGCCCCGGGGGTCCGGTACTTC.

This clonotype was seen a few times. The J gene is TRBJ1-4, the V gene TRBV20-1; D gene uncertain. The V gene lost 2 bases and the J gene lost 7 bases, with 5 bases spanning the gap. Germline V gene data show CDR1 as DFQATT and CDR2 as SNEGSKA (reference sequence). There are 11 residues in the CDR3. CDR3 sequence (DNA): TGCAGTGCTAGACTCGGTGAAAAACTGTTTTTT. Amino acid sequence: CSARLGEKLFF.

This clonotype turned up a few times. The gene calls are TRBV24-1 and TRBJ2-7; D assignment may be TRBD1 or TRBD2 (5 bases each). The V gene's germline CDR1 is KGHDR and CDR2 SFDVKD. The CDR3 has 16 amino acids. CDR3 amino acids: CATSDPDIRRAYEQYV. In nucleotides, the CDR3 is TGTGCCACCAGTGACCCGGACATTCGGCGGGCCTATGAGCAGTACGTC.

The rearrangement uses TRBV7-7 and TRBJ2-5; perhaps D is TRBD1 or TRBD2 (5 bases each). Germline CDR1 and CDR2: SSHAT and FNYEAQ (reference sequence). Trimming stripped 5 bases from V and 5 bases from J, with 15 bases between. The CDR3 has 14 amino acids. The CDR3 bases are TGTGCCAGCAGCCCACGGACAACGGGGGAGACCCAGTACTTC. Its translation: CASSPRTTGETQYF.

The rearrangement joins TRBV20-1 to TRBJ1-2, with D perhaps TRBD1 (5 bases). The germline gives CDR1 DFQATT, CDR2 SNEGSKA (reference sequence). The V end was cut by 7 bases, the J end by 7 bases, with 16 bases between. This CDR3 has 12 residues. CDR3 bases: TGCAGTGTCGAGGGACTTTCGGGTGGCTACACCTTC. Translated, it gives CSVEGLSGGYTF.

The CDR3 here is CSVVWFGDEQFF. The DNA of the CDR3 is TGCAGCGTTGTTTGGTTCGGGGATGAGCAGTTCTTC. The V gene is TRBV29-1, the J gene TRBJ2-1; a weak D match, TRBD2 (5 bases). Germline CDR1 reads SQVTM; CDR2 reads ANQGSEA. The CDR3 is 12 amino acids. V lost 4 bases to trimming and J lost 8 bases, with 12 bases between them.

The rearrangement joins TRBV7-3 to TRBJ2-3; 10 nucleotides align to TRBD2. Germline-derived CDR1 and CDR2 are SGHTA and FQGTGA. Trimming took 1 base from V and 4 from J; bases not matched to a gene: 5. This CDR3 has 16 residues. The CDR3 bases are TGTGCCAGCAGCTTAAAAGGACTAGCGGCCTCAGATACGCAGTATTTT. This encodes CASSLKGLAASDTQYF. Complete variable domain (other parts from reference TRBV7-3 and TRBJ2-3): GAGVSQTPSNKVTEKGKYVELRCDPISGHTALYWYRQSLGQGPEFLIYFQGTGAADDSGLPNDRFFAVRPEGSVSTLKIQRTERGDSAVYLCASSLKGLAASDTQYFGPGTRLTVL.

This clonotype turned up a few times. The rearrangement uses TRBV4-1 and TRBJ2-5; a weak D match, TRBD2 (6 bases). The germline V gene has CDR1 MGHRA and CDR2 YSYEKL. The CDR3 length is 16 residues. V shed 1 base and J shed 4 bases, with 16 bases lying between them. Here the CDR3 reads CASSQVSTRSGETQYF. In DNA, the CDR3 is TGCGCCAGCAGCCAAGTCTCGACTAGGAGTGGAGAGACCCAGTACTTC.

In its sample, this clonotype was seen a few times. The rearrangement links TRBV5-1 to TRBJ2-2; no clear D gene. V lost 0 bases to trimming and J lost 4 bases, with 10 bases between them. This CDR3 has 15 residues. Per the germline V gene, CDR1 is SGHRS and CDR2 is YFSETQ. The CDR3 DNA reads as TGCGCCAGCAGCTTGGCGGCCAGCACCACCGGGGAGCTGTTTTTT. Translated: CASSLAASTTGELFF.

The rearrangement joins TRBV10-3 to TRBJ2-7, with 13 bases matching TRBD2. The germline V gene has CDR1 ENHRY and CDR2 SYGVKD. The CDR3 spans 15 residues. The trim removed 3 bases at V and 5 bases at J, leaving 4 bases unmatched. DNA for the CDR3: TGTGCCATCAGTGATACCGGACTAGCGGGAGACGAGCAGTACTTC. Translation gives CAISDTGLAGDEQYF.

There are a few counts of this clonotype. J is TRBJ2-1 and V is TRBV7-9; D might be TRBD1 (6 bases). V gave up 2 bases and J gave up 6 bases, with 11 bases separating them. The CDR3 is 14 amino acids. Per the germline V gene, CDR1 is SEHNR and CDR2 is FQNEAQ (reference sequence). CDR3: CASSLHGQPNEQFF. The CDR3 coding sequence is TGTGCCAGCAGCTTACACGGACAGCCCAATGAGCAGTTCTTC. Drawing the rest from reference TRBV7-9 and TRBJ2-1, the complete variable domain is DTGVSQNPRHKITKRGQNVTFRCDPISEHNRLYWYRQTLGQGPEFLTYFQNEAQLEKSRLLSDRFSAERPKGSFSTLEIQRTEQGDSAMYLCASSLHGQPNEQFFGPGTRLTVL.

This clonotype was detected a few times. The chain uses TRBV6-1 and TRBJ2-3; D tentatively reads TRBD1 or TRBD2 (6 bases each). The CDR3 totals 15 residues. Germline V gives CDR1 MNHNS, CDR2 SASEGT. Deletions cut 7 bases from V and 1 base from J, with 15 bases between. Written as DNA, the CDR3 is TGTGCCAGCAACCCTACGGGGGCTCGCACAGATACGCAGTATTTT. Translation gives CASNPTGARTDTQYF.

This clonotype was seen only a few times. The DNA of the CDR3 is TGTGCCAGCACCATACTCAGTAACACTGAAGCTTTCTTT. It specifies CASTILSNTEAFF. The rearrangement links TRBV28 to TRBJ1-1, with D unclear. Germline CDR1 reads MDHEN; CDR2 reads SYDVKM. The length of the CDR3 is 13 residues. V lost 7 bases and J 2 bases, leaving 11 bases between the germline ends.

This chain uses TRBV20-1 with TRBJ1-5, with 9 bases aligning to TRBD1. The length of the CDR3 is 16 residues. With 2 bases clipped from V and 1 base from J, the junction kept 6 bases outside the gene matches. The germline gives CDR1 DFQATT, CDR2 SNEGSKA (reference sequence). The CDR3 here is CSARPGTGPSNQPQHF. The CDR3, as DNA: TGCAGTGCTAGACCCGGGACAGGGCCCAGCAATCAGCCCCAGCATTTT.

Only a few counts were recorded for this clonotype. The V call is TRBV10-1, the J call TRBJ2-1; tentative D call: TRBD2 (5 bases). Deletions cut 0 bases from V and 9 bases from J, with 12 bases between. CDR3 size: 14 residues. Germline V gene data show CDR1 as WNHNN and CDR2 as SYGVQD (reference sequence). The CDR3: CASSESTRGVEQFF. The CDR3 nucleotides are TGCGCCAGCAGTGAGTCGACTCGGGGAGTTGAGCAGTTCTTC.